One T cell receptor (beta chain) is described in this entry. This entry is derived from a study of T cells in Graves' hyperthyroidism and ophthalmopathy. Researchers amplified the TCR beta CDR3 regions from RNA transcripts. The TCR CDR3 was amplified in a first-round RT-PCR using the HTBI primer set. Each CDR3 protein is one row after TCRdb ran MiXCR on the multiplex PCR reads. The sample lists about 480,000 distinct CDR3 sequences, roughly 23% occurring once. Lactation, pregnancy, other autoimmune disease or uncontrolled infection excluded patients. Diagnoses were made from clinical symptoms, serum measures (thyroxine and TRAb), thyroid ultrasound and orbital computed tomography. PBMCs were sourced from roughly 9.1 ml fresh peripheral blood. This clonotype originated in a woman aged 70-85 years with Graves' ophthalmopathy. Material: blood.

The CDR3 protein is CASSLDGTGGPGELFF. The CDR3 nucleotides read TGTGCCAGCAGCCTGGATGGGACAGGGGGTCCCGGGGAGCTGTTTTTT. This chain uses TRBV7-9 with TRBJ2-2; 11 nucleotides agree with TRBD1. The CDR3 is made up of 16 amino acids. The germline gives CDR1 SEHNR, CDR2 FQNEAQ (reference sequence). V shed 5 bases, J shed 6 bases, and the junction held 8 bases outside the gene matches. Combining the CDR3 with reference TRBV7-9 and TRBJ2-2 gives the whole variable domain DTGVSQNPRHKITKRGQNVTFRCDPISEHNRLYWYRQTLGQGPEFLTYFQNEAQLEKSRLLSDRFSAERPKGSFSTLEIQRTEQGDSAMYLCASSLDGTGGPGELFFGEGSRLTVL.